Each of the 24 T cell receptor beta chains below was sequenced from the same sample in a study of blood T cell repertoires in COVID-19 (dated by TCRdb to 2018 to 2021). The receptor library was made with the immunoSEQ multiplex PCR assay. TCRdb stores this immuneACCESS table with in-frame sequences only. Part of the clones is absent; in the studies checked, under half of the shortfall reflects unresolved V genes, and no reason is known for the rest. Within this sample are about 140,000 clones, with 70% to 90% of them counted one time only. About 2.9% of the sample is held by the ten biggest clonotypes. The specimen sequenced was peripheral blood. All receptors derive from a man aged 45-65 years with acute or convalescent COVID-19.

V gene TRBV6-5 combines with J gene TRBJ1-4, with D unclear. Germline V CDR1 and CDR2: MNHEY, SVGAGI. Trimming removed 6 bases at V and 7 bases at J, with 9 bases between. The CDR3 spans 12 residues. DNA of the CDR3: TGTGCCAGCAGCGATGAGGCTGAAAAACTGTTTTTT. Translation: CASSDEAEKLFF.

This clone appeared a few times. This chain connects TRBV6-6 to TRBJ1-4, with no clear D. CDR1 and CDR2 from the germline V gene are MNHNY and SVGAGI (reference sequence). Trimming removed 7 bases at V and 8 bases at J, with 11 bases between. This CDR3 region has 12 residues. CDR3 DNA sequence: TGTGCCAGCACCTCGGAGGGAGAAAAACTGTTTTTT. Amino acid sequence: CASTSEGEKLFF.

The chain joins TRBV4-1 to TRBJ2-7, with TRBD2 identical over 8 bases. The V gene's germline CDR1 is MGHRA and CDR2 YSYEKL. The V gene end was trimmed by 1 base and the J gene end by 0 bases; junction bases not matched to a gene: 5. This CDR3 spans 16 amino acids. The CDR3 region has the DNA TGCGCCAGCAGCCAAGTTTCGCGGGAGGCCTCCTACGAGCAGTACTTC. It translates to CASSQVSREASYEQYF.

Remarks on this clone: One end of the junction fails to match germline, which may point to a read error. The V gene is TRBV7-3, the J gene TRBJ2-7, with 10 nucleotides matching TRBD1. This CDR3 contains 14 residues. Germline CDR1 reads SGHTA; CDR2 reads FQGTGA. CDR3: CASSLTGTGAEQYF. The CDR3 DNA reads TGTGCCAGCAGCCTAACCGGGACAGGGGCCGAGCAGTACTTC.

This clone was seen a single time. This chain joins TRBV10-3 and TRBJ2-7; D is unclear. CDR3 length: 12 residues. Trimming took 7 bases from V and 5 from J, leaving 12 bases between them. The germline gives CDR1 ENHRY, CDR2 SYGVKD. CDR3: CAITDNLDEQYF. The CDR3 DNA follows: TGTGCCATCACTGATAACTTAGACGAGCAGTACTTC.

The V gene is TRBV10-3, the J gene TRBJ2-7; 8 bases agree with TRBD1. Germline values: CDR1 ENHRY, CDR2 SYGVKD. After removal of 10 bases from V and 5 bases from J, the junction contained 4 bases not matched to a gene. The CDR3 is 11 amino acids. The CDR3 bases are TGTGCCACCGGACAGGGCCACGAGCAGTACTTC. This sequence encodes CATGQGHEQYF.

The rearrangement joins TRBV6-5 to TRBJ1-6; no firm D call. Trimming shortened V by 2 bases and J by 10 bases, and 9 bases separated the two germline ends. CDR3 length equals 13 residues. Germline CDR1 and CDR2: MNHEY and SVGAGI. The DNA for the CDR3 is TGTGCCAGCAGTTACGATGAGTGGTCACCCCTCCACTTT. This encodes CASSYDEWSPLHF.

V usage is TRBV9 and J usage is TRBJ2-3; perhaps TRBD1 as D (5 bases). This CDR3 region has 15 residues. V was trimmed by 4 bases and J by 0 bases, leaving 12 bases between them. The germline CDR1 and CDR2 sequences are SGDLS and YYNGEE. CDR3 sequence (DNA): TGTGCCAGCAGCCCGACAGTGGCTAGCACAGATACGCAGTATTTT. It translates to CASSPTVASTDTQYF.

The gene calls are TRBV5-1 and TRBJ2-7; 8 bases are shared with TRBD1. This CDR3 is built from 15 residues. Germline values: CDR1 SGHRS, CDR2 YFSETQ. Trimming removed 4 bases from V and 3 bases from J; junction bases left unmatched: 9. As DNA, the CDR3 is TGCGCCAGCAGCCCCGGACAGGGACCCAACTACGAGCAGTACTTC. This gives the protein CASSPGQGPNYEQYF.

The sample holds one count of this clone. The chain uses TRBV18 and TRBJ1-2, with TRBD1 identical over 7 bases. This CDR3 has 15 amino acids. CDR1 is KGHSH, CDR2 LQKENI, per germline. The trim removed 0 bases at V and 2 bases at J, leaving 3 bases unmatched. The CDR3 sequence: CASSPPLTGNYGYTF. For the CDR3, the DNA is TGTGCCAGCTCACCACCACTGACAGGGAACTATGGCTACACCTTC. Complete variable domain (other parts from reference TRBV18 and TRBJ1-2): NAGVMQNPRHLVRRRGQEARLRCSPMKGHSHVYWYRQLPEEGLKFMVYLQKENIIDESGMPKERFSAEFPKEGPSILRIQQVVRGDSAAYFCASSPPLTGNYGYTFGSGTRLTVV.

This chain links TRBV3-1 (or the pseudogene TRBV3-2) with TRBJ2-5, with 9 bases aligning to TRBD2. The CDR3 is 16 residues long. From germline, CDR1 is LGHDT and CDR2 YNNKEL (reference sequence). The V and J ends lost 5 bases and 5 bases, in that order; junction bases with no gene match: 12. Written as DNA, the CDR3 is TGTGCCAGCAGCTCAAGGGGGACTAGCACATGGGAGACCCAGTACTTC. It codes for CASSSRGTSTWETQYF.

This rearrangement joins TRBV27 to TRBJ1-5, with 8 bases matching TRBD1. This CDR3 has 17 amino acids. CDR1 is MNHEY and CDR2 is SMNVEV in the germline V gene (reference sequence). V dropped 5 bases and J dropped 0; count of bases not matched to a gene: 9. The chain's CDR3 is CASSRQGTAYSNQPQHF. The CDR3, as DNA: TGTGCCAGCAGTCGACAGGGGACGGCCTATAGCAATCAGCCCCAGCATTTT.

This clone was observed a single time. The chain recombines TRBV27 with TRBJ1-1; TRBD1 aligns across 11 bases. V shed 0 bases and J 0 bases; nucleotides not matched to a gene: 6. This CDR3 has 18 amino acids. CDR1 is MNHEY and CDR2 is SMNVEV in the germline V gene (reference sequence). CDR3 loop: CASSLSYGTGGMNTEAFF. For the CDR3, the DNA is TGTGCCAGCAGTTTATCATACGGGACAGGGGGGATGAACACTGAAGCTTTCTTT.

V is TRBV5-8 and J is TRBJ2-4; a weak D match, TRBD2 (5 bases). From germline, CDR1 is SGHTS and CDR2 YDEGEE. The CDR3 loop spans 13 amino acids. V lost 4 bases to trimming and J lost 9 bases, with 14 bases between them. The CDR3 DNA reads TGTGCCAGCAGCACCACTAGTTGGAGCATTCAGTACTTC. Translated, it gives CASSTTSWSIQYF. Full variable domain (remainder filled in from reference TRBV5-8 and TRBJ2-4): EAGVTQSPTHLIKTRGQQATLRCSPISGHTSVYWYQQALGLGLQFLLWYDEGEERNRGNFPPRFSGRQFPNYSSELNVNALELEDSALYLCASSTTSWSIQYFGAGTRLSVL.

The rearrangement links TRBV7-2 to TRBJ2-7, with D tentatively TRBD1 (5 bases). The CDR3 loop spans 12 amino acids. The V gene lost 1 base and the J gene lost 10 bases, with 11 bases spanning the gap. CDR1 is SGHTA and CDR2 is FQGNSA in the germline V gene. The CDR3 DNA sequence: TGTGCCAGCAGCTTAGATTTAGACAGTCAGTACTTC. It specifies CASSLDLDSQYF.

A word on this clone: In the same sample, other DNA sequences code for this CDR3. The chain is built from TRBV19 and TRBJ1-1, with TRBD1 as a possible D gene (5 bases). CDR1 and CDR2 (germline): LNHDA, SQIVND (reference sequence). CDR3 size: 13 residues. Trimming cost V 2 bases and J 3 bases, with 7 bases left between them. The CDR3 DNA is TGTGCCAGTAGTATAACCAGGGACACTGAAGCTTTCTTT. Amino acids: CASSITRDTEAFF.

In DNA form, the CDR3 reads TGTGCCAGCAGTTACAACAGGGGGTACGAGCAGTACTTC. Translating gives CASSYNRGYEQYF. V and J are TRBV6-5 and TRBJ2-7, with 8 bases matching TRBD1. Per the germline V gene, CDR1 is MNHEY and CDR2 is SVGAGI. The CDR3 extends over 13 amino acids. The V and J ends lost 2 bases and 4 bases, in that order; junction bases with no gene match: 1.

This chain connects TRBV6-5 to TRBJ1-5; D gene ambiguous. The CDR3 has 14 residues. Trimming pared 2 bases from V and 6 bases from J, leaving 11 bases between. Germline lookup yields CDR1 MNHEY and CDR2 SVGAGI. The CDR3 sequence: CASSYRTASQPQHF. The CDR3 nucleotides read TGTGCCAGCAGTTACAGAACAGCCAGTCAGCCCCAGCATTTT.

The chain uses TRBV28 and TRBJ1-5, with D uncertain. Germline V CDR1 and CDR2: MDHEN, SYDVKM. The CDR3 length is 16 residues. Trimming cost V 5 bases and J 4 bases, with 18 bases left between them. In DNA form, the CDR3 reads TGTGCCAGCAGTCCTACCTACCGGGAACTAAATCAGCCCCAGCATTTT. It yields the protein CASSPTYRELNQPQHF.

This CDR3 is CASSAGQLTYEQYF. As DNA, the CDR3 is TGTGCCAGCTCGGCCGGACAGCTAACCTACGAGCAGTACTTC. The gene calls are TRBV6-5 and TRBJ2-7, with D perhaps TRBD1 (6 bases). Germline lookup yields CDR1 MNHEY and CDR2 SVGAGI. With 8 bases removed from V and 2 bases from J, the gap between germline ends came to 16 bases. The CDR3 is 14 residues long.

V and J are TRBV5-1 and TRBJ2-7, with 8 bases aligning to TRBD1. CDR1 is SGHRS and CDR2 is YFSETQ in the germline V gene. This CDR3 contains 15 residues. Losses at the gene ends were 4 bases for V and 3 bases for J; bases not matched to a gene: 9. DNA of the CDR3: TGCGCCAGCAGCACCCTGACAGGGGCGTACTACGAGCAGTACTTC. It specifies CASSTLTGAYYEQYF.

This chain connects TRBV11-2 to TRBJ2-7, with 7 nucleotides matching TRBD1. The CDR3 totals 13 residues. Germline V gene sequence: CDR1 SGHAT, CDR2 FQNNGV. After removal of 3 bases from V and 3 bases from J, the junction contained 2 bases not matched to a gene. The CDR3 DNA follows: TGTGCCAGCAGCTTGAGACAGGGCTACGAGCAGTACTTC. Translating gives CASSLRQGYEQYF.

The rearrangement uses TRBV4-2 and TRBJ2-2; weak D call: TRBD1 (6 bases). V was trimmed by 5 bases and J by 5 bases, leaving 15 bases between them. Germline CDR1 is LGHNA and CDR2 is YNFKEQ. The CDR3 has 15 amino acids. In nucleotides, the CDR3 is TGTGCCAGCAGCTACTCTAGCCAGGGGACCGGGGAGCTGTTTTTT. The encoded protein is CASSYSSQGTGELFF.

The CDR3 DNA follows: TGTGCCTGGAGGAAAATCCGGGAGGCCTCGCGCACTGAAGCTTTCTTT. Translated: CAWRKIREASRTEAFF. The V and J genes are TRBV30 and TRBJ1-1; D remains ambiguous. The CDR3 has 16 amino acids. Germline V gives CDR1 GTSNPN, CDR2 SVGIG (reference sequence). V lost 3 bases, J lost 4 bases, and 21 bases lay in between.